The TCR beta chain under discussion was sequenced for a study of T cells in Graves' hyperthyroidism and ophthalmopathy. Study results and caveats: It was a median 6.5 months before onset that the model predicted ophthalmopathy. Appearing also in blood were most of the thyroid clonotypes expanded above 0.001.

Concerning this clonotype: The antigen is unknown.

Hyperthyroidism of Graves' type that showed no ophthalmopathy progression within 18 months was stable. These patients, aged 18 to 65, had recently diagnosed hyperthyroidism lasting under 2 months. Amplification yielded TCR beta CDR3 regions, with RNA transcripts as the source. In the first-round RT-PCR of the TCR CDR3, the HTBI primer set was used. Each CDR3 protein is one row after TCRdb ran MiXCR on the multiplex PCR reads. This sample has approximately 360,000 distinct CDR3 sequences, with roughly 25% found just once. With 8 bases clipped from V and 5 bases from J, the junction kept 14 bases outside the gene matches. The CDR3 has 16 amino acids.

This clonotype was sampled from a man in his forties or fifties with Graves' hyperthyroidism. The chain uses TRBV12-3 or TRBV12-4 and TRBJ2-1; 8 nucleotides align to TRBD2. Sample: blood. The CDR3 nucleotides are TGTGCCAGCTGTCTACTAGGGACTAGTTCGAACAATGAGCAGTTCTTC. Protein: CASCLLGTSSNNEQFF.